What follows are 21 T cell receptor beta chains derived from one specimen sequenced in a study of T cell responses to AZD1222 COVID-19 vaccine. Produced via immunoSEQ multiplex PCR; TCRdb's table is partial and in-frame only. The sample has about 130,000 clones, roughly 90% seen once; the top ten hold around 1.5%. The input for sequencing was peripheral blood, taken on day 0 of AZD1222 vaccination. These receptors originate from an adult in good health.

A note on this clone: Different DNA sequences within this sample yield the same CDR3. V usage is TRBV13 and J usage is TRBJ2-7; no clear D. Trimming stripped 6 bases from V and 1 base from J, with 4 bases between. Germline V gives CDR1 PRHDT, CDR2 FYEKMQ (reference sequence). The CDR3 runs 11 residues. The CDR3 loop is CASSLSYEQYF. CDR3 sequence (DNA): TGTGCCAGCAGTCTTTCCTACGAGCAGTACTTC.

J is TRBJ2-7 and V is TRBV24-1; TRBD1 aligns across 11 bases. From germline, CDR1 is KGHDR and CDR2 SFDVKD. The CDR3 loop spans 15 amino acids. The V and J ends lost 2 bases and 6 bases, in that order; junction bases with no gene match: 5. The CDR3 DNA follows: TGTGCCACCAGTGATTCCGGGACAGGGGGTAGCGAGCAGTACTTC. Its translation: CATSDSGTGGSEQYF.

With respect to this clone: Distinct nucleotide sequences in the sample also encode this CDR3. The V and J genes are TRBV6-5 and TRBJ2-7, with 13 bases identical to TRBD2. Germline CDR1 and CDR2: MNHEY and SVGAGI. The V segment lost 4 bases and the J segment 2 bases; nucleotides outside the gene matches: 2. The CDR3 is made up of 15 amino acids. The CDR3 sequence: CASSLGLAGTYEQYF. The DNA of the CDR3 is TGTGCCAGCAGTTTGGGACTAGCGGGGACCTACGAGCAGTACTTC.

J is TRBJ2-7 and V is TRBV7-6; D uncertain. The V and J ends lost 1 base and 5 bases respectively, with 12 bases between them. There are 14 residues in the CDR3. Germline lookup yields CDR1 SGHVS and CDR2 FNYEAQ. The CDR3 region has the DNA TGTGCCAGCAGCTTAGAGGTGGGTTCCCACGAGCAGTACTTC. Amino acids: CASSLEVGSHEQYF.

V gene TRBV27 combines with J gene TRBJ2-1; D is unclear. V was shortened by 8 bases and J by 4 bases, with 6 bases between the two germline ends. Germline CDR1 and CDR2: MNHEY and SMNVEV (reference sequence). This CDR3 contains 11 residues. This chain's CDR3 is CASRTYNEQFF. The CDR3, as DNA: TGTGCCAGCCGTACTTACAATGAGCAGTTCTTC.

The V and J genes are TRBV24-1 and TRBJ2-1; 8 bases match TRBD1. V dropped 4 bases and J dropped 5; count of bases not matched to a gene: 6. The CDR3 is 15 amino acids. Per germline, CDR1 KGHDR and CDR2 SFDVKD. CDR3 amino acids: CATSESRDRNNEQFF. CDR3 nucleotide sequence: TGTGCCACCAGTGAGAGCCGGGACAGGAACAATGAGCAGTTCTTC.

The J gene is TRBJ1-1, the V gene TRBV4-1; TRBD1 is a possible D gene (6 bases). This CDR3 spans 14 amino acids. The germline CDR1 and CDR2 sequences are MGHRA and YSYEKL. V lost 8 bases and J lost 4, with 17 bases in between. The CDR3 sequence is CASHRGGRATEAFF. The DNA for the CDR3 is TGCGCCAGCCATAGGGGGGGGAGAGCCACTGAAGCTTTCTTT.

The chain combines TRBV5-1 with TRBJ1-5; 7 bases are shared with TRBD1. The V segment lost 0 bases and the J segment 6 bases; nucleotides outside the gene matches: 6. Germline loops: CDR1 SGHRS, CDR2 YFSETQ. The CDR3 extends over 15 amino acids. CDR3 loop: CASSLGQGEGQPQHF. In nucleotides, the CDR3 is TGCGCCAGCAGCTTGGGGCAGGGGGAGGGTCAGCCCCAGCATTTT.

The table lists this clone with a few counts. This rearrangement joins TRBV11-3 to TRBJ2-7; the D is unclear. V was pared by 5 bases and J by 1 base, with 6 bases between. This CDR3 region has 12 residues. CDR1 and CDR2 (germline): SGHNT, YENEEA. The CDR3 DNA reads as TGTGCCAGCAGCCTTAAGTCCTACGAGCAGTACTTC. It yields the protein CASSLKSYEQYF.

The chain uses TRBV15 and TRBJ2-7; D is possibly TRBD1 (6 bases). V dropped 1 base and J dropped 2 bases, with 9 bases sitting between them. This CDR3 region has 14 residues. Per germline, CDR1 LNHNV and CDR2 YYDKDF (reference sequence). The CDR3 DNA is TGTGCCACCAGCAGAGCAGGGGTTGCCTACGAGCAGTACTTC. Protein: CATSRAGVAYEQYF. Full variable domain (remainder filled in from reference TRBV15 and TRBJ2-7): DAMVIQNPRYQVTQFGKPVTLSCSQTLNHNVMYWYQQKSSQAPKLLFHYYDKDFNNEADTPDNFQSRRPNTSFCFLDIRSPGLGDTAMYLCATSRAGVAYEQYFGPGTRLTVT.

V usage is TRBV11-2 and J usage is TRBJ2-2; D gene ambiguous. Germline CDR1 SGHAT, CDR2 FQNNGV. This CDR3 has 17 residues. The V and J ends lost 0 bases and 0 bases respectively, with 11 bases between them. CDR3 sequence reads: CASSLDPNRPNTGELFF. Written as DNA, the CDR3 is TGTGCCAGCAGCTTAGATCCGAACCGACCGAACACCGGGGAGCTGTTTTTT.

This sequence joins TRBV7-9 and TRBJ2-1, with D maybe TRBD2 (5 bases). CDR1 SEHNR and CDR2 FQNEAQ come from the germline V gene (reference sequence). Trimming cost V 2 bases and J 8 bases, with 16 bases left between them. The CDR3 has 15 amino acids. The DNA of the CDR3 is TGTGCCAGCAGCTTAAGGGTCGCCCCCGGGGATGAGCAGTTCTTC. Encoded protein: CASSLRVAPGDEQFF. The complete variable domain, with remaining parts taken from reference TRBV7-9 and TRBJ2-1, reads DTGVSQNPRHKITKRGQNVTFRCDPISEHNRLYWYRQTLGQGPEFLTYFQNEAQLEKSRLLSDRFSAERPKGSFSTLEIQRTEQGDSAMYLCASSLRVAPGDEQFFGPGTRLTVL.

The rearrangement joins TRBV10-3 to TRBJ1-1; 8 positions match TRBD1. Per the germline V gene, CDR1 is ENHRY and CDR2 is SYGVKD. The junction had 12 bases not matched to a gene; V was cut back by 5 bases and J by 10 bases. CDR3 length: 14 residues. CDR3 in DNA: TGTGCCATCAGTAACCTACAGGGGGGGAGTGGAGCTTTCTTT. Its translation is CAISNLQGGSGAFF.

J is TRBJ1-1 and V is TRBV24-1, with 8 bases lining up with TRBD1. Germline CDR1 and CDR2: KGHDR and SFDVKD. Trimming at V came to 3 bases and at J to 5 bases, leaving 7 bases not matched to a gene. The CDR3 extends over 15 amino acids. The CDR3 nucleotides are TGTGCCACCAGTGATCCTGGACAGGGAGAGACTGAAGCTTTCTTT. It translates to CATSDPGQGETEAFF.

The rearrangement links TRBV7-2 to TRBJ1-5; 8 bases align to TRBD1. The CDR3 consists of 17 residues. V shed 3 bases and J 5 bases; nucleotides not matched to a gene: 12. Germline CDR1 is SGHTA and CDR2 is FQGNSA. Here the CDR3 DNA reads TGTGCCAGCAGCTTGACAGGGGCGTATGGGGACGATCAGCCCCAGCATTTT. This sequence encodes CASSLTGAYGDDQPQHF.

The V call is TRBV30, the J call TRBJ1-5; D is unresolved. V lost 2 bases to trimming and J lost 4 bases, with 12 bases between them. This CDR3 is built from 14 residues. CDR1 and CDR2 from the germline V gene are GTSNPN and SVGIG (reference sequence). CDR3 in amino acids: CAWSFGVGNQPQHF. The CDR3 coding sequence is TGTGCCTGGAGTTTCGGGGTAGGGAATCAGCCCCAGCATTTT.

The chain links TRBV5-6 to TRBJ2-7; D unresolved. V gave up 0 bases and J gave up 1 base, with 5 bases separating them. CDR1 and CDR2 (germline): SGHDT, YYEEEE. There are 13 residues in the CDR3. The CDR3 sequence is CASSLDWSYEQYF. The CDR3 nucleotides read TGTGCCAGCAGCTTGGACTGGTCCTACGAGCAGTACTTC.

This chain joins TRBV28 and TRBJ2-7; 9 nucleotides match TRBD2. Trimming at V came to 6 bases and at J to 6 bases, leaving 9 bases not matched to a gene. In germline, CDR1 is MDHEN, CDR2 SYDVKM. This CDR3 comprises 14 residues. The CDR3 protein is CASRVGGRAGEQYF. The CDR3 region has the DNA TGTGCCAGCAGAGTCGGCGGGAGGGCGGGCGAGCAGTACTTC.

Notes on this clone: Different DNA sequences within this sample yield the same CDR3. This chain joins TRBV6-5 and TRBJ1-1, with D maybe TRBD1 (5 bases). The CDR3 is 14 amino acids. From germline, CDR1 is MNHEY and CDR2 SVGAGI. Trimming cost V 0 bases and J 4 bases, with 9 bases left between them. The CDR3 DNA reads TGTGCCAGCAGTTACTCGACCGGGGGCACTGAAGCTTTCTTT. As protein: CASSYSTGGTEAFF.

The chain is built from TRBV24-1 and TRBJ1-2, with TRBD1 matching 9 bases. Per the germline V gene, CDR1 is KGHDR and CDR2 is SFDVKD. The V segment lost 4 bases and the J segment 7 bases; nucleotides outside the gene matches: 6. The CDR3 extends over 14 amino acids. The CDR3 DNA sequence: TGTGCCACCAGTGACGACAGGGGGATTGGTGGCTACACCTTC. Translating gives CATSDDRGIGGYTF.

The chain is built from TRBV28 and TRBJ1-1; no clear D gene. Trimming stripped 2 bases from V and 6 bases from J, with 7 bases between. The CDR3 is made up of 12 amino acids. Germline lookup yields CDR1 MDHEN and CDR2 SYDVKM. The CDR3 here is CASSLREAEAFF. The CDR3 DNA follows: TGTGCCAGCAGTTTAAGAGAGGCTGAAGCTTTCTTT.